This T cell receptor (beta chain) was retrieved from a study of OX40 agonist ivuxolimab in advanced cancers. Germline lookup yields CDR1 LNHDA and CDR2 SQIVND (reference sequence). V lost 3 bases, J lost 7 bases, and 13 bases lay in between. The CDR3 has 14 residues. Generated by immunoSEQ multiplex PCR, the TCRdb table keeps only in-frame clones and is missing some. The sample lists 65,000 to 90,000 clones; 85% were seen once. In regard to this clone: Its antigen is undetermined.

The study, taken as a whole, reports: Clones of CD4+ and CD8+ blood T cells grew by week 6 at doses of 0.1 to 3.0 mg/kg.

This receptor was taken from an adult with an advanced solid tumor such as melanoma, head and neck, liver or kidney cancer. The chain has TRBV19 and TRBJ1-5, with D tentatively TRBD1 (5 bases). The sequencing used CD4+ or CD8+ T cells sorted from blood, collected in a trial of the OX40 agonist ivuxolimab. The CDR3 spells CASSITGSGQPQHF. The CDR3 DNA reads as TGTGCCAGTAGTATTACAGGTTCAGGGCAGCCCCAGCATTTT.